Below are 29 T cell receptor beta chains sequenced from a single sample in a study of T cells after yellow fever vaccination. MiXCR, run by TCRdb on the 5' RACE reads, gives a single entry per CDR3 protein. The sample has 70,000 or so distinct CDR3 sequences, about 7.2% seen once; the top ten hold approximately 29%. The sample consisted of CD8+ T cells sorted from PBMCs, taken 10 days after the first yellow fever vaccination. These TCRs come from a man aged 18-30 years who received the YFV17D yellow fever vaccine.

This clonotype showed up just a few times. The J gene is TRBJ2-7, the V gene TRBV29-1, with 9 bases identical to TRBD2. This CDR3 comprises 15 residues. Trimming cost V 2 bases and J 7 bases; bases outside gene matches: 12. Germline loops: CDR1 SQVTM, CDR2 ANQGSEA. As DNA, the CDR3 is TGCAGCGTTGAAACCCCAGCGGGGGGACTCCTGGAGCAGTACTTC. Protein sequence: CSVETPAGGLLEQYF.

This clonotype was observed a handful of times. This chain connects TRBV29-1 to TRBJ1-2; no clear D. Germline V gives CDR1 SQVTM, CDR2 ANQGSEA. This CDR3 spans 11 amino acids. CDR3 sequence reads: CSYRALGGYTF. For the CDR3, the DNA is TGCAGTTACCGGGCATTGGGTGGCTACACCTTC.

This chain joins TRBV5-1 and TRBJ2-1, with D possibly TRBD2 on 5 matching bases. CDR3 length equals 13 residues. Germline V lookup: CDR1 SGHRS, CDR2 YFSETQ. Trimming removed 2 bases from V and 5 bases from J, with 8 bases in between. CDR3 DNA sequence: TGCGCCAGCAGCTTTATCGGGGACAATGAGCAGTTCTTC. Its translation: CASSFIGDNEQFF. Based on the CDR3 plus reference TRBV5-1 and TRBJ2-1, the full variable domain is KAGVTQTPRYLIKTRGQQVTLSCSPISGHRSVSWYQQTPGQGLQFLFEYFSETQRNKGNFPGRFSGRQFSNSRSEMNVSTLELGDSALYLCASSFIGDNEQFFGPGTRLTVL.

Ten or more counts support this clonotype. This sequence joins TRBV4-2 and TRBJ1-1, with D uncertain. The CDR3 has 13 residues. Looked up from germline, CDR1 is LGHNA and CDR2 is YNFKEQ. Trimming stripped 3 bases from V and 1 base from J, with 6 bases between. The CDR3 nucleotides read TGTGCCAGCAGCCAGGTCGGGAACACTGAAGCTTTCTTT. Its translation: CASSQVGNTEAFF.

In its sample, this clonotype was seen many times. The rearrangement uses TRBV6-5 and TRBJ2-5; possible D gene TRBD2, 5 bases. With 4 bases removed from V and 4 bases from J, the gap between germline ends came to 13 bases. CDR3 length: 14 amino acids. Germline V gene sequence: CDR1 MNHEY, CDR2 SVGAGI. The DNA of the CDR3 is TGTGCCAGCAGTTGGCAGAGCGGCGGAGAGACCCAGTACTTC. Translating it yields CASSWQSGGETQYF.

This clonotype was detected many times. The V call is TRBV5-1, the J call TRBJ2-3; D unclear. V was clipped by 0 bases and J by 6 bases, with 11 bases between them. CDR1 is SGHRS, CDR2 YFSETQ, per germline. The CDR3 runs 14 residues. The CDR3 nucleotides are TGCGCCAGCAGCTTGGCAGGAAACTCGGATACGCAGTATTTT. Residues: CASSLAGNSDTQYF.

The gene calls are TRBV12-3 or TRBV12-4 and TRBJ1-6, with TRBD1 identical over 7 bases. Trimming cost V 6 bases and J 9 bases; bases outside gene matches: 8. The CDR3 consists of 14 residues. The CDR3 region is CASRRDRVFSPLHF. Written as DNA, the CDR3 is TGTGCCAGCAGACGCGACAGGGTATTTTCACCCCTCCACTTT.

This clonotype has more than one count but fewer than ten. The CDR3 loop is CASTSTSGGAADTQYF. CDR3 nucleotide sequence: TGTGCCAGCACCTCGACTAGCGGGGGGGCCGCAGATACGCAGTATTTT. The chain carries TRBV12-3 or TRBV12-4 and TRBJ2-3; 14 nucleotides match TRBD2. V gave up 7 bases and J gave up 4 bases; unmatched junction bases: 7. The CDR3 covers 16 residues.

This clonotype was seen repeatedly, ten times or more. This sequence joins TRBV12-3 or TRBV12-4 and TRBJ2-3; D remains unclear. The CDR3 is 11 amino acids. V lost 3 bases and J 8 bases, leaving 6 bases between the germline ends. The CDR3 spells CASSFGGTQYF. CDR3 in DNA: TGTGCCAGCAGTTTTGGCGGTACGCAGTATTTT.

The sample holds many counts of this clonotype. The genes are TRBV27 and TRBJ2-1, with a possible D match to TRBD2 (5 bases). This CDR3 spans 14 amino acids. From germline, CDR1 is MNHEY and CDR2 SMNVEV (reference sequence). V dropped 7 bases and J dropped 0 bases, with 10 bases sitting between them. Here the CDR3 reads CASNSGFSYNEQFF. CDR3 nucleotide sequence: TGTGCCAGCAATTCGGGGTTCTCCTACAATGAGCAGTTCTTC.

This clonotype was counted only a few times. J is TRBJ2-2 and V is TRBV12-3 or TRBV12-4; D perhaps matches TRBD2 (6 bases). V was clipped by 2 bases and J by 7 bases, with 11 bases between them. There are 14 residues in the CDR3. The CDR3 region has the DNA TGTGCCAGCAGTTTAAGACCGGGGGACGGGGAGCTGTTTTTT. Translation gives CASSLRPGDGELFF.

This clonotype has at least ten counts. The V call is TRBV7-9, the J call TRBJ1-5; D not resolved. The germline V gene encodes CDR1 SEHNR and CDR2 FQNEAQ (reference sequence). Deletions cut 1 base from V and 2 bases from J, with 6 bases between. The CDR3 spans 14 residues. DNA for the CDR3: TGTGCCAGCAGCTTAGAGGGTGGCAATCAGCCCCAGCATTTT. Translation: CASSLEGGNQPQHF.

This clonotype was seen a handful of times. The chain carries TRBV12-3 or TRBV12-4 and TRBJ2-5; 8 bases fit TRBD1. V lost 3 bases and J lost 4; bases outside the gene matches: 7. CDR3 length equals 15 residues. CDR3 in DNA: TGTGCCAGCAGTTTTGGGGACAGGAAAGGAGAGACCCAGTACTTC. Its protein is CASSFGDRKGETQYF.

This clonotype occurred a few times. V gene TRBV19 combines with J gene TRBJ2-5; TRBD2 matches 13 bases. This CDR3 spans 16 amino acids. V shed 5 bases, J shed 5 bases, and the junction held 8 bases outside the gene matches. Germline CDR1 LNHDA, CDR2 SQIVND (reference sequence). The CDR3 DNA is TGTGCCAGTAGTGCAACTAGCGGGGGGGCCCGTGAGACCCAGTACTTC. The encoded protein is CASSATSGGARETQYF.

In this sample, this clonotype turned up a few times. V usage is TRBV18 and J usage is TRBJ2-1; D remains unclear. CDR1 and CDR2 from the germline V gene are KGHSH and LQKENI. Trimming took 3 bases from V and 8 from J, leaving 11 bases between them. This CDR3 region has 13 residues. The CDR3 sequence is CASSPIAWDEQFF. The CDR3 region has the DNA TGTGCCAGCTCACCTATTGCTTGGGATGAGCAGTTCTTC.

This clonotype was seen a few times. The V and J genes are TRBV4-1 and TRBJ2-5; no firm D call. The CDR3 sequence is 17 residues long. The V and J ends lost 1 base and 9 bases respectively, with 24 bases between them. The germline V gene encodes CDR1 MGHRA and CDR2 YSYEKL. The CDR3 sequence: CASSQGPGRSGPLSQYF. In DNA form, the CDR3 reads TGCGCCAGCAGCCAAGGTCCCGGTAGATCTGGCCCGCTTTCCCAGTACTTC.

The chain uses TRBV7-9 and TRBJ2-3; D call uncertain. Germline assignment: CDR1 SEHNR and CDR2 FQNEAQ (reference sequence). The CDR3 is 12 amino acids. V was pared by 1 base and J by 7 bases, with 6 bases between. CDR3 amino acids: CASSLGSNTQYF. As DNA, the CDR3 is TGTGCCAGCAGCTTAGGCTCAAATACGCAGTATTTT.

This clonotype was recorded many times. J is TRBJ2-5 and V is TRBV5-1, with 8 bases that match TRBD1. This CDR3 contains 15 residues. Trimming at V came to 4 bases and at J to 4 bases, leaving 9 bases not matched to a gene. The germline CDR1 and CDR2 sequences are SGHRS and YFSETQ. CDR3 DNA: TGCGCCAGCAGCCCCAGGGGGCTCGAGTCAGAGACCCAGTACTTC. Its protein is CASSPRGLESETQYF.

This clonotype was seen repeatedly, ten times or more. This chain uses TRBV7-9 with TRBJ1-1; D is ambiguous. From germline, CDR1 is SEHNR and CDR2 FQNEAQ (reference sequence). The CDR3 is 13 residues long. Trimming took 1 base from V and 6 from J, leaving 9 bases between them. CDR3 DNA: TGTGCCAGCAGCTTAGATTGGGGTCCTGAAGCTTTCTTT. It codes for CASSLDWGPEAFF.

This clonotype was seen at least ten times. The V call is TRBV27, the J call TRBJ2-7; TRBD2 agrees at 9 bases. This CDR3 has 13 residues. CDR1 is MNHEY and CDR2 is SMNVEV in the germline V gene (reference sequence). Losses at the gene ends were 5 bases for V and 2 bases for J; bases not matched to a gene: 1. The CDR3, as DNA: TGTGCCAGCAGTGCTAGCGGGACCTACGAGCAGTACTTC. It specifies CASSASGTYEQYF.

The rearrangement uses TRBV27 and TRBJ1-1; a possible D gene is TRBD1 (5 bases). V gave up 5 bases and J gave up 3 bases, with 13 bases separating them. Germline CDR1 is MNHEY and CDR2 is SMNVEV (reference sequence). The CDR3 sequence is 14 residues long. The CDR3 nucleotides are TGTGCCAGCAGTCCCTACGGGACGGACACTGAAGCTTTCTTT. It yields the protein CASSPYGTDTEAFF.

This clonotype came up many times. The chain joins TRBV10-3 to TRBJ2-1, with D tentatively TRBD2 (5 bases). Germline CDR1 reads ENHRY; CDR2 reads SYGVKD. Trimming pared 4 bases from V and 0 bases from J, leaving 13 bases between. The CDR3 covers 16 residues. CDR3 amino acids: CAISVTGSDSYNEQFF. The DNA of the CDR3 is TGTGCCATCAGTGTAACGGGGTCTGACTCCTACAATGAGCAGTTCTTC.

This clonotype was recorded at least ten times. The genes are TRBV4-3 and TRBJ2-4, with 7 bases identical to TRBD1. CDR3 length: 15 residues. The V gene end was trimmed by 3 bases and the J gene end by 5 bases; junction bases not matched to a gene: 7. Germline V gene sequence: CDR1 LGHNA, CDR2 YSLEER. This CDR3 is CASSQGQSRENIQYF. The CDR3, as DNA: TGCGCCAGCAGCCAGGGACAGAGTCGGGAAAACATTCAGTACTTC.

This clonotype was counted at least ten times. This chain uses TRBV6-4 with TRBJ2-3, with a weak D call TRBD2 (5 bases). Trimming pared 4 bases from V and 0 bases from J, leaving 5 bases between. The CDR3 runs to 13 residues. The germline CDR1 and CDR2 sequences are MRHNA and SNTAGT. CDR3 bases: TGTGCCAGCAGTGCGGGGAGCACAGATACGCAGTATTTT. Its translation is CASSAGSTDTQYF.

CDR3 bases: TGCAGCGTCCCCCGGGACAGGGGGCGCGAGCAGTACTTC. This codes for CSVPRDRGREQYF. The rearrangement joins TRBV29-1 to TRBJ2-7; 12 nucleotides align to TRBD1. Trimming cost V 6 bases and J 6 bases; bases outside gene matches: 6. The CDR3 consists of 13 residues. CDR1 and CDR2 (germline): SQVTM, ANQGSEA.

This clonotype came up a few times. J is TRBJ1-1 and V is TRBV6-1, with 7 nucleotides matching TRBD1. With V trimmed by 0 bases and J by 12 bases, 13 bases remained unmatched. Germline values: CDR1 MNHNS, CDR2 SASEGT. This CDR3 is built from 15 residues. Here the CDR3 reads CASSEAWEGARLTFF. The CDR3 DNA sequence: TGTGCCAGCAGTGAAGCGTGGGAGGGGGCACGTTTAACTTTCTTT.

This clonotype was counted ten times or more. V usage is TRBV7-2 and J usage is TRBJ2-3, with a possible D match to TRBD2 (5 bases). The CDR3 has 14 residues. Per the germline V gene, CDR1 is SGHTA and CDR2 is FQGNSA. V was trimmed by 6 bases and J by 6 bases, leaving 16 bases between them. In DNA form, the CDR3 reads TGTGCCAGCAGTAATCTAGGGAGCGGCGATACGCAGTATTTT. Translated, it gives CASSNLGSGDTQYF.

This clonotype was recorded many times. The gene calls are TRBV12-3 or TRBV12-4 and TRBJ2-2; 10 nucleotides line up with TRBD2. The CDR3 is made up of 14 amino acids. Germline trimming cut 7 bases from V and 8 bases from J; bases unmatched to any gene: 7. This CDR3 reads CASKLAGPGGELFF. The CDR3 DNA is TGTGCCAGCAAACTAGCGGGGCCCGGGGGGGAGCTGTTTTTT.

This clonotype appeared many times. This chain connects TRBV29-1 to TRBJ2-5; 8 bases fit TRBD1. Germline V gene sequence: CDR1 SQVTM, CDR2 ANQGSEA. With V trimmed by 0 bases and J by 3 bases, 6 bases remained unmatched. This CDR3 spans 15 amino acids. CDR3 loop: CSVEDPDREEETQYF. DNA for the CDR3: TGCAGCGTTGAAGATCCGGACAGGGAGGAAGAGACCCAGTACTTC.